Sequencing of this T cell receptor beta chain was carried out in a study of T cell repertoires in cytomegalovirus infection. Study-level information: The study used recently identified HLA-C-restricted and well-studied HLA-B-restricted CMV epitopes. From public TCR beta signatures came an indication of both CMV infection and matching HLA type.

This clonotype has only a few counts. Its antigen is as yet unknown. Points from the study as a whole: Dominating the ex vivo response were TCR beta clonotypes that were CMV-specific and HLA-C-restricted.

The V end was cut by 0 bases, the J end by 4 bases, with 6 bases between. Germline V gives CDR1 LNHNV, CDR2 YYDKDF (reference sequence). This CDR3 is built from 13 residues. TCRdb recomputed calls from the reads with MiXCR, one row per CDR3 protein. In the table there are approximately 910,000 distinct CDR3 sequences, less than 35% of which are singletons. The source was cultured CD8+ T cells from PBMCs, collected from culture after CMV antigen stimulation. The gene calls are TRBV15 and TRBJ1-1; no clear D. This TCR derives from a human donor in good health (CMV status not recorded). Some clones in this sample may be carry-over from other donors' samples. This chain's CDR3 is CATSRDVITEAFF. CDR3 DNA sequence: TGTGCCACCAGCAGAGACGTGATCACTGAAGCTTTCTTT.